This TCR beta chain was found in a study of CD8+ T cells in alopecia areata. Trimming took 5 bases from V and 6 from J; bases not matched to a gene: 18. Germline V gene sequence: CDR1 SEHNR, CDR2 FQNEAQ (reference sequence). The CDR3 sequence is 18 residues long. Study findings and constraints: Lesional scalp exceeded normal scalp in clonality, especially in alopecia totalis/universalis.

Peripheral blood and lesional scalp punch biopsies were taken from alopecia areata patients. RNA was isolated and reverse transcribed to cDNA, the sequencing template. Generated by immunoSEQ multiplex PCR, the TCRdb table keeps only in-frame clones and is missing some. The sample lists approximately 12,000 clones, around 60% occurring once. With regard to this clone: Its antigen is unknown.

The V gene is TRBV7-9, the J gene TRBJ2-5; 10 bases map to TRBD2. Input material: skin. The receptor comes from a human donor with alopecia areata. CDR3 amino acids: CASSAAGRTSGALKTQYF. CDR3 in DNA: TGTGCCAGCAGCGCAGCGGGTAGGACTAGCGGAGCCCTTAAGACCCAGTACTTC.